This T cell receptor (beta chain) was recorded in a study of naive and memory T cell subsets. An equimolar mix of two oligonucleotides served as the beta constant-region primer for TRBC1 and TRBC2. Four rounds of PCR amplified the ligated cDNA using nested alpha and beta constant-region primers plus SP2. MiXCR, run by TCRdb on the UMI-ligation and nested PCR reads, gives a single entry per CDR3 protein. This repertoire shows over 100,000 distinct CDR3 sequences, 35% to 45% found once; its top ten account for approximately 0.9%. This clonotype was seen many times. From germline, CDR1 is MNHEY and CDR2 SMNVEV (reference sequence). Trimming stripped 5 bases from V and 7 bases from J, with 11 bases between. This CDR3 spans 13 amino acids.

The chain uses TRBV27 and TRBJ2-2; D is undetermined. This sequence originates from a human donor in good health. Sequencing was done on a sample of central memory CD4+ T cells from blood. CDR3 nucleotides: TGTGCCAGCAGTCCACGGACGAGCGGGGAGCTGTTTTTT. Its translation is CASSPRTSGELFF.